These 30 T cell receptor beta chains share one sample of origin, sequenced in a study of T cells after yellow fever vaccination. TCRdb re-called the 5' RACE reads through MiXCR, storing one row per CDR3 protein. This sample yields around 100,000 distinct CDR3 sequences, of which more than 7.5% are seen a single time; roughly 23% belongs to the top ten. This material consisted of CD8+ T cells sorted from PBMCs, taken 45 days after the yellow fever booster vaccination. The receptors derive from a man aged 30-40 years who received the YFV17D yellow fever vaccine.

This clonotype was recorded at least ten times. CDR3 amino acids: CAISGGSGPTDTQYF. Written as DNA, the CDR3 is TGTGCCATCAGTGGTGGTAGCGGCCCCACAGATACGCAGTATTTT. This chain joins TRBV10-3 and TRBJ2-3; weak D call: TRBD2 (6 bases). CDR1 and CDR2 from the germline V gene are ENHRY and SYGVKD. CDR3 length equals 15 residues. Trimming removed 4 bases at V and 2 bases at J, with 13 bases between.

The table lists this clonotype with a few counts. V and J are TRBV7-3 and TRBJ2-3; D is possibly TRBD2 (6 bases). This CDR3 spans 15 amino acids. Germline assignment: CDR1 SGHTA and CDR2 FQGTGA. Between the trimmed V and J ends, which lost 3 bases and 3 bases, there was a span of 13 bases. The CDR3 DNA follows: TGTGCCAGCAGCTTTACTGCGGGGATGACAGATACGCAGTATTTT. Its protein product is CASSFTAGMTDTQYF.

With regard to this clonotype: A clone one base away is much larger, so this may be a read error. V gene TRBV28 combines with J gene TRBJ2-5, with D unresolved. Germline V gene lookup returns CDR1 MDHEN and CDR2 SYDVKM. Trimming left V 8 bases short and J 0 bases short, with 13 bases between. The CDR3 sequence is 14 residues long. The chain's CDR3 is CASAPAADQETQYF. Here the CDR3 DNA reads TGTGCCAGCGCTCCCGCGGCGGACCAAGAGACCCAGTACTTC.

The CDR3 reads CASRPAGFYTEAFF. DNA for the CDR3: TGTGCCAGCAGGCCGGCAGGTTTTTACACTGAAGCTTTCTTT. This chain uses TRBV12-3 or TRBV12-4 with TRBJ1-1; the D is unclear. Trimming took off 6 bases at V and 3 bases at J, with 14 bases between the two ends. The CDR3 runs to 14 residues.

This clonotype was recorded at least ten times. The V and J genes are TRBV12-3 or TRBV12-4 and TRBJ2-1, with a tentative D call TRBD1 (6 bases). There are 15 residues in the CDR3. V shed 6 bases and J shed 2 bases, with 14 bases lying between them. CDR3 coding DNA: TGTGCCAGCAGCCCGAGGGGGTTGCCCTACAATGAGCAGTTCTTC. It codes for CASSPRGLPYNEQFF.

CDR3 sequence (DNA): TGCAGTGGGTTCCGAAGCTCCTACAATGAGCAGTTCTTC. The encoded protein is CSGFRSSYNEQFF. The chain recombines TRBV20-1 with TRBJ2-1; D gene ambiguous. Germline CDR1 and CDR2: DFQATT and SNEGSKA (reference sequence). This CDR3 is built from 13 residues. Trimming took off 7 bases at V and 0 bases at J, with 10 bases between the two ends.

In its sample, this clonotype was seen many times. The genes are TRBV6-4 and TRBJ2-1; no reliable D call. Deletions cut 5 bases from V and 0 bases from J, with 17 bases between. From germline, CDR1 is MRHNA and CDR2 SNTAGT. This CDR3 spans 17 amino acids. CDR3 DNA sequence: TGTGCCAGCAGTCCTCGCCCTGGCGAAAGCTCCTACAATGAGCAGTTCTTC. Translating gives CASSPRPGESSYNEQFF.

The V gene is TRBV19, the J gene TRBJ2-1, with 7 bases matching TRBD1. This CDR3 has 15 residues. Germline V gene sequence: CDR1 LNHDA, CDR2 SQIVND (reference sequence). The ends lost 6 bases at V and 4 bases at J; junction bases unmatched: 9. Here the CDR3 DNA reads TGTGCCAGTAGACATTCTCAGGGGGAGTACAATGAGCAGTTCTTC. Translated: CASRHSQGEYNEQFF.

This clonotype was seen a handful of times. The V and J genes are TRBV11-2 and TRBJ2-3; D is possibly TRBD1 (6 bases). The CDR3 sequence is 16 residues long. The V and J ends lost 5 bases and 1 base respectively, with 16 bases between them. Germline values: CDR1 SGHAT, CDR2 FQNNGV. The CDR3 coding sequence is TGTGCCAGCAGCAACACCGGGACAAACCGCACAGATACGCAGTATTTT. It yields the protein CASSNTGTNRTDTQYF.

This clonotype appeared many times. The chain recombines TRBV4-3 with TRBJ2-2; D call uncertain. Looked up from germline, CDR1 is LGHNA and CDR2 is YSLEER. The ends were cut back, 3 bases at V and 8 bases at J, with 13 bases in the middle. The CDR3 runs 14 residues. CDR3 amino acids: CASSHAQAGGELFF. In DNA, the CDR3 is TGCGCCAGCAGCCACGCCCAGGCCGGAGGGGAGCTGTTTTTT.

This clonotype occurred a few times. The chain employs TRBV6-2 or TRBV6-3 and TRBJ2-1; TRBD2 might be the D (6 bases). Germline loops: CDR1 MNHEY, CDR2 SVGEGT. This CDR3 region has 19 residues. Trimming cost V 7 bases and J 4 bases, with 29 bases left between them. CDR3 nucleotide sequence: TGTGCCAGCAACACAAACTGGTCGCCGATAGCGGAGTTATACAATGAGCAGTTCTTC. Translating it yields CASNTNWSPIAELYNEQFF.

This clonotype was observed at least ten times. The chain couples TRBV11-2 to TRBJ2-7, with 10 bases aligning to TRBD2. Unmatched junction bases numbered 7, after V lost 4 bases and J lost 4 bases. CDR1 is SGHAT, CDR2 FQNNGV, per germline. This CDR3 comprises 15 residues. As DNA, the CDR3 is TGTGCCAGCAGCTACTCTAGCGGGAGTGCTTACGAGCAGTACTTC. This translates into CASSYSSGSAYEQYF. The full variable domain, completed using reference TRBV11-2 and TRBJ2-7, is EAGVAQSPRYKIIEKRQSVAFWCNPISGHATLYWYQQILGQGPKLLIQFQNNGVVDDSQLPKDRFSAERLKGVDSTLKIQPAKLEDSAVYLCASSYSSGSAYEQYFGPGTRLTVT.

Of note for this clonotype: A read error is possible here, since a much larger clone lies one base away. The V call is TRBV7-9, the J call TRBJ2-3, with D possibly being TRBD2 (5 bases). In germline, CDR1 is SEHNR, CDR2 FQNEAQ (reference sequence). The CDR3 is 16 residues long. V lost 7 bases, J lost 0 bases, and 17 bases lay in between. Written as DNA, the CDR3 is TGTGCCAGCAACGATCGAGCGGACTTTAGCACAGATACGCAGTATTTT. This gives the protein CASNDRADFSTDTQYF.

This clonotype is deemed medium-sized. The rearrangement joins TRBV4-2 to TRBJ2-7; tentatively, D is TRBD1 or TRBD2 (7 bases each). V lost 1 base, J lost 0 bases, and 13 bases lay in between. Germline V CDR1 and CDR2: LGHNA, YNFKEQ. The CDR3 is made up of 16 amino acids. DNA of the CDR3: TGTGCCAGCAGCCAAGGGGAGGGGGCCCCCTCCTACGAGCAGTACTTC. Translation gives CASSQGEGAPSYEQYF.

This clonotype was counted ten times or more. The chain carries TRBV6-1 and TRBJ2-2; a weak D match, TRBD1 (5 bases). There are 15 residues in the CDR3. V was trimmed by 8 bases and J by 5 bases, leaving 18 bases between them. Per germline, CDR1 MNHNS and CDR2 SASEGT. DNA for the CDR3: TGTGCCAGCGCAGGACAAACTCATGGTACCGGGGAGCTGTTTTTT. This gives the protein CASAGQTHGTGELFF.

The sample holds many counts of this clonotype. The chain combines TRBV15 with TRBJ2-5; tentative D call: TRBD2 (5 bases). The CDR3 is made up of 15 amino acids. V lost 9 bases to trimming and J lost 4 bases, with 21 bases between them. The V gene's germline CDR1 is LNHNV and CDR2 YYDKDF (reference sequence). The CDR3 DNA reads TGTGCCACTGCTGGAGGTTCTTTGGGCGGAGAGACCCAGTACTTC. Its protein is CATAGGSLGGETQYF.

This clonotype was counted many times. This chain connects TRBV20-1 to TRBJ2-7; D is unresolved. This CDR3 has 10 residues. The V gene lost 4 bases and the J gene lost 5 bases, with 6 bases spanning the gap. Germline-derived CDR1 and CDR2 are DFQATT and SNEGSKA (reference sequence). The CDR3: CSATRHEQYF. CDR3 bases: TGCAGTGCTACGAGGCACGAGCAGTACTTC.

V and J are TRBV21-1 and TRBJ2-3; the D call of TRBD1 is as the table states it, not checked on the DNA. TRBV21-1 is a pseudogene. This CDR3 has 17 amino acids. CDR3 sequence reads: CASSEAGARGLQYTQYF. The CDR3 region has the DNA TGTGCCAGCAGCGAGGCGGGGGCTCGGGGTCTCCAATATACGCAGTATTTT.

This clonotype showed up many times. The rearrangement joins TRBV12-3 or TRBV12-4 to TRBJ1-2, with a weak D call TRBD1 (6 bases). The CDR3 has 12 residues. Deletions cut 10 bases from V and 3 bases from J, with 12 bases between. The CDR3 region is CATRGGDYGYTF. The CDR3 nucleotides are TGTGCCACCAGAGGGGGGGACTATGGCTACACCTTC.

This clonotype was recorded at least ten times. J is TRBJ2-1 and V is TRBV20-1; 13 nucleotides line up with TRBD2. The CDR3 is 13 residues long. V shed 5 bases and J 7 bases; nucleotides not matched to a gene: 2. Germline V gene lookup returns CDR1 DFQATT and CDR2 SNEGSKA (reference sequence). The DNA of the CDR3 is TGCAGTGCTTCGACTAGCGGGGGGAATGAGCAGTTCTTC. It is translated as CSASTSGGNEQFF.

This clonotype came up a few times. A junction end diverges from the germline sequence, so it may reflect a read error. CDR3 DNA: TGTGCCAGCAACCACGAGACCCAGTACTTC. Translating it yields CASNHETQYF. The genes are TRBV7-8 and TRBJ2-5; unclear D gene. Germline CDR1 is SGHVS and CDR2 is FQNEAQ. The CDR3 extends over 10 amino acids.

On this clonotype itself: This may arise from a read error, as a much more abundant clone is one base away. The rearrangement links TRBV27 to TRBJ2-3; 7 nucleotides align to TRBD2. Germline V gene data show CDR1 as MNHEY and CDR2 as SMNVEV (reference sequence). The CDR3 is made up of 13 amino acids. In DNA, the CDR3 is TGTGCCAGAAGTTCGATCGGGGGGGATACGCAGTATTTT. This codes for CARSSIGGDTQYF.

This clonotype has ten or more counts. The V gene is TRBV12-3 or TRBV12-4, the J gene TRBJ2-5; possible D gene TRBD2, 5 bases. V was pared by 2 bases and J by 2 bases, with 9 bases between. The CDR3 covers 14 residues. The CDR3 DNA is TGTGCCAGCAGTTTAAAAGAGGGACAAGAGACCCAGTACTTC. Amino acid sequence: CASSLKEGQETQYF.

The chain joins TRBV20-1 to TRBJ2-7; TRBD2 might be the D (6 bases). The CDR3 totals 14 residues. Germline CDR1 and CDR2: DFQATT and SNEGSKA (reference sequence). Between the trimmed V and J ends, which lost 0 bases and 3 bases, there was a span of 12 bases. CDR3 nucleotide sequence: TGCAGTGCTAGAGATCTCGGGAGTCTCTACGAGCAGTACTTC. This sequence encodes CSARDLGSLYEQYF.

This chain links TRBV7-9 with TRBJ2-5; D is perhaps TRBD1 (5 bases). The germline V and J ends were trimmed by 3 bases and 6 bases, with 11 bases remaining between them. The CDR3 runs to 13 residues. Germline assignment: CDR1 SEHNR and CDR2 FQNEAQ (reference sequence). CDR3 coding DNA: TGTGCCAGCAGCTTCCCAGGGAAAAAGACCCAGTACTTC. Protein sequence: CASSFPGKKTQYF.

This clonotype was counted at least ten times. The CDR3 DNA follows: TGCGCCAGCAGCAAAGGGACAGGGGAAGCGAATGAGCAGTTCTTC. Protein: CASSKGTGEANEQFF. The chain carries TRBV5-1 and TRBJ2-1; 10 bases line up with TRBD1. The CDR3 length is 15 residues. The germline CDR1 and CDR2 sequences are SGHRS and YFSETQ. V shed 4 bases, J shed 7 bases, and the junction held 8 bases outside the gene matches. The complete variable domain, with remaining parts taken from reference TRBV5-1 and TRBJ2-1, reads KAGVTQTPRYLIKTRGQQVTLSCSPISGHRSVSWYQQTPGQGLQFLFEYFSETQRNKGNFPGRFSGRQFSNSRSEMNVSTLELGDSALYLCASSKGTGEANEQFFGPGTRLTVL.

The chain combines TRBV3-1 with TRBJ2-7; no reliable D call. The V end was cut by 1 base, the J end by 2 bases, with 12 bases between. Germline V CDR1 and CDR2: LGHDT, YNNKEL (reference sequence). The CDR3 has 15 residues. CDR3 coding DNA: TGTGCCAGCAGCCAAGGGGTGGGATCCGCCTACGAGCAGTACTTC. It codes for CASSQGVGSAYEQYF.

CDR3 amino acids: CASSYAGSLYEQYF. DNA of the CDR3: TGTGCCAGCAGTTACGCGGGTTCCCTCTACGAGCAGTACTTC. The gene calls are TRBV6-2 or TRBV6-3 and TRBJ2-7; D possibly corresponds to TRBD2 (5 bases). The CDR3 extends over 14 amino acids. The germline V gene has CDR1 MNHEY and CDR2 SVGEGT. V lost 2 bases and J 3 bases, leaving 11 bases between the germline ends.

This clonotype was detected ten times or more. V usage is TRBV6-1 and J usage is TRBJ2-7; 10 bases are a match to TRBD2. This CDR3 has 15 amino acids. V was pared by 7 bases and J by 2 bases, with 8 bases of the junction left unmatched. The germline gives CDR1 MNHNS, CDR2 SASEGT. Here the CDR3 reads CASNPSGRGTYEQYF. DNA of the CDR3: TGTGCCAGCAACCCTAGCGGGAGAGGGACCTACGAGCAGTACTTC.

This clonotype appeared many times. V usage is TRBV7-9 and J usage is TRBJ2-6, with D tentatively TRBD2 (5 bases). This CDR3 comprises 15 residues. The ends were cut back, 7 bases at V and 0 bases at J, with 10 bases in the middle. Germline V lookup: CDR1 SEHNR, CDR2 FQNEAQ (reference sequence). For the CDR3, the DNA is TGTGCCAGCACCTGGGAGTACTCTGGGGCCAACGTCCTGACTTTC. Translated, it gives CASTWEYSGANVLTF.